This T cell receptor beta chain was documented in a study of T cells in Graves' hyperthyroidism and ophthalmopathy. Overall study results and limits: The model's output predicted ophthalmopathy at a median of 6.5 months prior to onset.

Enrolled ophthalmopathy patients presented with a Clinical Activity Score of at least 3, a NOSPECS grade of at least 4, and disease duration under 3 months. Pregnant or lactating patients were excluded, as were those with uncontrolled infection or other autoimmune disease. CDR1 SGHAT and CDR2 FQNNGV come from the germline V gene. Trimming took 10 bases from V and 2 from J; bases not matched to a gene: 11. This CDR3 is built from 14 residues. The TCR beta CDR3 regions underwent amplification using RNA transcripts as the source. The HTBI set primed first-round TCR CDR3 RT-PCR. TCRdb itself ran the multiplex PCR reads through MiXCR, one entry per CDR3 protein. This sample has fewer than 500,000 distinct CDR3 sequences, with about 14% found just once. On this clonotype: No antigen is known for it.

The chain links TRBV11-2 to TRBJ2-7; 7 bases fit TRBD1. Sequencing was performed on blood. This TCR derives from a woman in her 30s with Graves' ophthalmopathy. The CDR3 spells CATRRGLQAYEQYF. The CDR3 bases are TGTGCCACCCGAAGGGGGCTCCAAGCCTACGAGCAGTACTTC.